These 31 T cell receptor beta chains were sequenced from one sample in a study of control samples from healthy donors and cancer patients. Here immunoSEQ multiplex PCR was the method, and the copy in TCRdb shows in-frame clones only, minus some. The top ten hold around 4.7% of the sample, which has 110,000 to 150,000 clones, about 89% seen once. Sequencing was done on a sample of blood. The receptors derive from a man aged 30 to 39 in good health.

This rearrangement joins TRBV5-1 to TRBJ1-4, with a possible D match to TRBD1 (6 bases). CDR1 is SGHRS, CDR2 YFSETQ, per germline. The CDR3 consists of 14 residues. V was shortened by 0 bases and J by 7 bases, with 10 bases between the two germline ends. CDR3 sequence reads: CASSLGQAGEKLFF. The CDR3 DNA sequence: TGCGCCAGCAGCTTGGGACAGGCGGGTGAAAAACTGTTTTTT.

The rearrangement joins TRBV11-3 to TRBJ2-2; D gene unclear. Germline V CDR1 and CDR2: SGHNT, YENEEA. The CDR3 is 13 amino acids. Between the trimmed V and J ends, which lost 7 bases and 1 base, there was a span of 7 bases. Here the CDR3 DNA reads TGTGCCAGCAACCCCAAGAACACCGGGGAGCTGTTTTTT. This translates into CASNPKNTGELFF.

This chain connects TRBV5-8 to TRBJ2-5; TRBD2 aligns across 8 bases. There are 14 residues in the CDR3. Per germline, CDR1 SGHTS and CDR2 YDEGEE. The V segment lost 0 bases and the J segment 5 bases; nucleotides outside the gene matches: 3. This CDR3 is CASSLEAGGETQYF. CDR3 bases: TGTGCCAGCAGCTTGGAGGCGGGGGGTGAGACCCAGTACTTC.

The chain has TRBV27 and TRBJ2-3, with D perhaps matching TRBD1 or TRBD2 (5 bases each). Per germline, CDR1 MNHEY and CDR2 SMNVEV (reference sequence). This CDR3 spans 15 amino acids. Trimming stripped 0 bases from V and 0 bases from J, with 7 bases between. CDR3 in amino acids: CASSLSWGSTDTQYF. DNA for the CDR3: TGTGCCAGCAGTTTATCGTGGGGGAGCACAGATACGCAGTATTTT.

The chain carries TRBV5-1 and TRBJ1-6, with D uncertain. Germline V gene data show CDR1 as SGHRS and CDR2 as YFSETQ. V gave up 7 bases and J gave up 0 bases, with 14 bases separating them. This CDR3 is 16 amino acids long. The CDR3 DNA is TGCGCCAGCTCCGACCCTGAGAGCTCCTATAATTCACCCCTCCACTTT. Protein: CASSDPESSYNSPLHF.

The genes are TRBV9 and TRBJ2-7; D call uncertain. Trimming pared 3 bases from V and 2 bases from J, leaving 9 bases between. The CDR3 runs 13 residues. Germline CDR1 and CDR2: SGDLS and YYNGEE. CDR3 DNA sequence: TGTGCCAGCAGCGGCGGTGAGACCTACGAGCAGTACTTC. Its protein is CASSGGETYEQYF.

A single count supports this clone. This chain links TRBV10-1 with TRBJ1-3; D call uncertain. Germline-derived CDR1 and CDR2 are WNHNN and SYGVQD (reference sequence). The V end lost 0 bases, the J end lost 0 bases, and 6 bases lay between the germline ends. The CDR3 contains 15 residues. CDR3 sequence (DNA): TGCGCCAGCAGTGAGTCTCTGTTCTCTGGAAACACCATATATTTT. It yields the protein CASSESLFSGNTIYF.

This clone has only a few counts. This chain uses TRBV4-2 with TRBJ2-7; TRBD2 matches 7 bases. Germline V CDR1 and CDR2: LGHNA, YNFKEQ. CDR3 size: 15 residues. Trimming removed 0 bases from V and 0 bases from J; junction bases left unmatched: 2. The CDR3 reads CASSQERGSSYEQYF. The CDR3 DNA sequence: TGTGCCAGCAGCCAAGAGCGGGGGAGCTCCTACGAGCAGTACTTC.

This rearrangement joins TRBV6-5 to TRBJ2-5, with D unclear. This CDR3 is built from 13 residues. Germline CDR1 and CDR2: MNHEY and SVGAGI. The V end lost 0 bases, the J end lost 5 bases, and 7 bases lay between the germline ends. CDR3 in DNA: TGTGCCAGCAGTTACTCGCGGTTGGAGACCCAGTACTTC. It codes for CASSYSRLETQYF.

This clone has a single count. The V and J genes are TRBV5-1 and TRBJ1-3, with 7 bases identical to TRBD1. CDR1 SGHRS and CDR2 YFSETQ come from the germline V gene. The CDR3 is made up of 15 amino acids. J was trimmed by 0 bases and V by 4 bases; bases with no gene match: 4. Written as DNA, the CDR3 is TGCGCCAGCAGCGAAACAGGGGACTCTGGAAACACCATATATTTT. Residues: CASSETGDSGNTIYF. Using reference TRBV5-1 and TRBJ1-3 for the parts outside the CDR3, the full variable domain is KAGVTQTPRYLIKTRGQQVTLSCSPISGHRSVSWYQQTPGQGLQFLFEYFSETQRNKGNFPGRFSGRQFSNSRSEMNVSTLELGDSALYLCASSETGDSGNTIYFGEGSWLTVV.

In DNA form, the CDR3 reads TGTGCCAGTAGTATAGATGCGGGAAATAATTCACCCCTCCACTTT. It translates to CASSIDAGNNSPLHF. The chain has TRBV19 and TRBJ1-6; the D is unclear. The germline V gene has CDR1 LNHDA and CDR2 SQIVND (reference sequence). Between the trimmed V and J ends, which lost 0 bases and 5 bases, there was a span of 8 bases. The CDR3 is made up of 15 amino acids.

The rearrangement links TRBV7-6 to TRBJ2-1; no reliable D call. There are 15 residues in the CDR3. Germline CDR1 reads SGHVS; CDR2 reads FNYEAQ. V lost 4 bases and J lost 4, with 14 bases in between. For the CDR3, the DNA is TGTGCCAGCAGCTCCTTAGAAAAATCTTACAATGAGCAGTTCTTC. This codes for CASSSLEKSYNEQFF.

The J gene is TRBJ2-7, the V gene TRBV18, with TRBD1 matching 8 bases. V shed 5 bases, J shed 6 bases, and the junction held 9 bases outside the gene matches. This CDR3 has 14 amino acids. Germline-derived CDR1 and CDR2 are KGHSH and LQKENI. The CDR3 region is CASSTGTGLSEQYF. The DNA for the CDR3 is TGTGCCAGCTCAACCGGGACAGGTTTGAGCGAGCAGTACTTC.

V gene TRBV2 combines with J gene TRBJ2-7, with a weak D call TRBD1 (5 bases). The CDR3 spans 13 residues. Per germline, CDR1 SNHLY and CDR2 FYNNEI. The V end lost 1 base, the J end lost 3 bases, and 7 bases lay between the germline ends. The CDR3 nucleotides read TGTGCCAGCAGTGAAGAGGGGAACTACGAGCAGTACTTC. It codes for CASSEEGNYEQYF.

This chain uses TRBV14 with TRBJ2-3, with 7 bases identical to TRBD2. The CDR3 has 16 residues. The V and J ends lost 3 bases and 1 base, in that order; junction bases with no gene match: 7. Germline V CDR1 and CDR2: SGHDN, FVKESK. The CDR3 region has the DNA TGTGCCAGCAGCCATTATTCTAGCGGCCGCACAGATACGCAGTATTTT. Amino acids: CASSHYSSGRTDTQYF.

About this clone: At one boundary the junction diverges from the germline segment, which might be a read error. The chain uses TRBV15 and TRBJ2-7; possibly TRBD2 for D (7 bases). In germline, CDR1 is LNHNV, CDR2 YYDKDF (reference sequence). The CDR3 totals 16 residues. The chain's CDR3 is CATSREGGKSSYEQYF. DNA of the CDR3: TGTGCCACCAGCCGAGAGGGGGGGAAGAGCTCCTACGAGCAGTACTTC.

The chain has TRBV5-3 and TRBJ2-7, with 12 nucleotides matching TRBD2. TRBV5-3 is labeled an ORF, and its function is uncertain. The CDR3 length is 15 residues. Losses at the gene ends were 1 base for V and 3 bases for J; bases not matched to a gene: 2. The CDR3 DNA is TGTGCCAGAAGCTTGACTAGCGGGGGGAGCTACGAGCAGTACTTC. Protein product: CARSLTSGGSYEQYF.

The chain links TRBV9 to TRBJ2-5; D possibly matches TRBD1 or TRBD2 (6 bases each). This CDR3 contains 15 residues. Germline V CDR1 and CDR2: SGDLS, YYNGEE. The germline V and J ends were trimmed by 3 bases and 4 bases, with 16 bases remaining between them. The CDR3 sequence: CASSDTEGVGETQYF. The CDR3 DNA reads as TGTGCCAGCAGCGACACGGAGGGGGTGGGAGAGACCCAGTACTTC.

The DNA of the CDR3 is TGCGCCAGCATTCCGACTAGCGGGCGGGAGCAGTACTTC. This sequence encodes CASIPTSGREQYF. This rearrangement joins TRBV4-3 to TRBJ2-7, with 10 bases fitting TRBD2. This CDR3 has 13 residues. The V segment lost 7 bases and the J segment 7 bases; nucleotides outside the gene matches: 7. CDR1 and CDR2 (germline): LGHNA, YSLEER.

V is TRBV9 and J is TRBJ1-6; 7 bases match TRBD1. This CDR3 comprises 16 residues. CDR1 and CDR2 from the germline V gene are SGDLS and YYNGEE. Trimming cost V 4 bases and J 10 bases; bases outside gene matches: 14. The CDR3 DNA reads TGTGCCAGCAGCCCCCAGAGGACAGGCGCTGGGTCACCCCTCCACTTT. Translating it yields CASSPQRTGAGSPLHF. The whole variable domain, filled in from reference TRBV9 and TRBJ1-6, reads DSGVTQTPKHLITATGQRVTLRCSPRSGDLSVYWYQQSLDQGLQFLIQYYNGEERAKGNILERFSAQQFPDLHSELNLSSLELGDSALYFCASSPQRTGAGSPLHFGNGTRLTVT.

The genes are TRBV6-6 and TRBJ1-3, with 10 bases that match TRBD1. This CDR3 has 14 amino acids. The germline gives CDR1 MNHNY, CDR2 SVGAGI (reference sequence). V lost 10 bases to trimming and J lost 3 bases; unmatched junction nucleotides: 6. The CDR3 loop reads CAIYGTGVGNTIYF. In DNA form, the CDR3 reads TGTGCCATTTACGGGACAGGGGTTGGAAACACCATATATTTT.

V and J are TRBV6-2 or TRBV6-3 and TRBJ2-3; 7 bases fit TRBD2. CDR1 is MNHEY and CDR2 is SVGEGT in the germline V gene. V trimming: 2 bases; J trimming: 4 bases; junction bases outside the gene matches: 12. This CDR3 has 17 residues. This chain's CDR3 is CASSYVIGGRAADTQYF. The CDR3 nucleotides are TGTGCCAGCAGTTACGTTATAGGAGGGAGGGCCGCAGATACGCAGTATTTT.

The sample holds a few counts of this clone. The chain is built from TRBV18 and TRBJ1-2, with D perhaps matching TRBD1 (5 bases). Germline V gives CDR1 KGHSH, CDR2 LQKENI. There are 17 residues in the CDR3. The V end lost 2 bases, the J end lost 2 bases, and 18 bases lay between the germline ends. The CDR3 DNA is TGTGCCAGCTCACCAAGGGCTTCAACGGGGACGAACTATGGCTACACCTTC. It is translated as CASSPRASTGTNYGYTF.

V usage is TRBV20-1 and J usage is TRBJ2-2; D is tentatively TRBD1 or TRBD2 (5 bases each). CDR1 DFQATT and CDR2 SNEGSKA come from the germline V gene (reference sequence). V lost 3 bases and J 1 base, leaving 9 bases between the germline ends. The CDR3 is 14 residues long. CDR3 in DNA: TGCAGTGCTAGTGGGGGAAGGAACACCGGGGAGCTGTTTTTT. Protein sequence: CSASGGRNTGELFF.

The rearrangement links TRBV7-2 to TRBJ1-3; D may be TRBD1 (5 bases). CDR3 length equals 16 residues. Per germline, CDR1 SGHTA and CDR2 FQGNSA. Deletions cut 5 bases from V and 0 bases from J, with 14 bases between. CDR3: CASSPQRTLSGNTIYF. The CDR3 DNA sequence: TGTGCCAGCAGCCCTCAAAGGACACTCTCTGGAAACACCATATATTTT. The full variable domain, completed using reference TRBV7-2 and TRBJ1-3, is GAGVSQSPSNKVTEKGKDVELRCDPISGHTALYWYRQSLGQGLEFLIYFQGNSAPDKSGLPSDRFSAERTGGSVSTLTIQRTQQEDSAVYLCASSPQRTLSGNTIYFGEGSWLTVV.

This sequence joins TRBV7-2 and TRBJ2-7, with a tentative D call TRBD2 (5 bases). V lost 5 bases, J lost 4 bases, and 12 bases lay in between. Germline CDR1 and CDR2: SGHTA and FQGNSA. The CDR3 loop spans 13 amino acids. CDR3 residues: CASSEGMLYEQYF. CDR3 sequence (DNA): TGTGCCAGCAGCGAGGGAATGTTGTACGAGCAGTACTTC. The variable domain in full, completed from reference TRBV7-2 and TRBJ2-7, reads GAGVSQSPSNKVTEKGKDVELRCDPISGHTALYWYRQSLGQGLEFLIYFQGNSAPDKSGLPSDRFSAERTGGSVSTLTIQRTQQEDSAVYLCASSEGMLYEQYFGPGTRLTVT.

This clone was detected only once. This chain joins TRBV4-3 and TRBJ2-2; D uncertain. Germline V gene data show CDR1 as LGHNA and CDR2 as YSLEER. The CDR3 spans 13 residues. V was trimmed by 0 bases and J by 6 bases, leaving 5 bases between them. CDR3 in amino acids: CASSQDGPGELFF. CDR3 bases: TGCGCCAGCAGCCAAGATGGTCCCGGGGAGCTGTTTTTT.

The chain carries TRBV18 and TRBJ1-4, with D possibly being TRBD1 (5 bases). The CDR3 has 15 amino acids. The V end was cut by 3 bases, the J end by 0 bases, with 8 bases between. From germline, CDR1 is KGHSH and CDR2 LQKENI. The CDR3, as DNA: TGTGCCAGCTCACCTCCGACAGCAACTAATGAAAAACTGTTTTTT. Encoded protein: CASSPPTATNEKLFF.

The chain has TRBV6-1 and TRBJ1-5; D is undetermined. CDR1 is MNHNS and CDR2 is SASEGT in the germline V gene. Trimming stripped 0 bases from V and 2 bases from J, with 8 bases between. The length of the CDR3 is 15 residues. The CDR3 spells CASSEAPWGNQPQHF. CDR3 bases: TGTGCCAGCAGTGAAGCGCCATGGGGCAATCAGCCCCAGCATTTT.

This clone appeared once. The CDR3 protein is CSVEVGDSSYEQYF. The CDR3 region has the DNA TGCAGCGTTGAAGTCGGGGACAGTTCCTACGAGCAGTACTTC. This sequence joins TRBV29-1 and TRBJ2-7, with 7 bases matching TRBD1. From germline, CDR1 is SQVTM and CDR2 ANQGSEA. The CDR3 contains 14 residues. With V trimmed by 1 base and J by 1 base, 4 bases remained unmatched.

This chain links TRBV4-1 with TRBJ2-2; 11 bases align to TRBD2. This CDR3 is built from 15 residues. The germline V gene has CDR1 MGHRA and CDR2 YSYEKL. With 1 base clipped from V and 7 bases from J, the junction kept 2 bases outside the gene matches. This chain's CDR3 is CASSQASGGIGELFF. As DNA, the CDR3 is TGCGCCAGCAGCCAAGCTAGCGGGGGGATCGGGGAGCTGTTTTTT.